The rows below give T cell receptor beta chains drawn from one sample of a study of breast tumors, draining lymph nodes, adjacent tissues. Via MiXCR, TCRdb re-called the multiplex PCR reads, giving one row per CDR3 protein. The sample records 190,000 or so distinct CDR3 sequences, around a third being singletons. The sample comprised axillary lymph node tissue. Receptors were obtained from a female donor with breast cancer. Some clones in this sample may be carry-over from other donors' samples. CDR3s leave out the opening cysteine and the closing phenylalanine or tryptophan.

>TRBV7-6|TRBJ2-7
ASSSPGAGTDSYEQY
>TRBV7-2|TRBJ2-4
ASSTNPGDIQY
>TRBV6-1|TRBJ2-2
ASSFPTGDVGELF
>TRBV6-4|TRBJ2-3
ASRVTSGGATDTQY
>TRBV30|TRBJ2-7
AWSGGSGTYEQY
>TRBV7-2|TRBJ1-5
ASSLADGDSYYEH
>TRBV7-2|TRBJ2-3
ASSHPGGYNEQY
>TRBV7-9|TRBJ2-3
ASSPTGGSDTQY
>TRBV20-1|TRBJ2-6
SAGGQAYSGANVLT
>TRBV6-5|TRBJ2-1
ASRQQGTRRNEQF
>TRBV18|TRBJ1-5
ASSDGDQPQH
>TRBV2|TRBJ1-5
ASTGDLNQPQH
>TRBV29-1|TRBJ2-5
SAGVRAQETQY
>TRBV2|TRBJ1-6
ASSAPGGAESPLH
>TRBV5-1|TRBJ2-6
ASSVHVANVLT
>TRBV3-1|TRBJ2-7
ASSSTSGGTYEQY
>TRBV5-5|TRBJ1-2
ASSLVLGQNYGYT
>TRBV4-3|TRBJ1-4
ASSRPTVMEKLF
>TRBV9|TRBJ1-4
ASSVGDSREKLF
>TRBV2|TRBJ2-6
ASSDDSSGANVLT
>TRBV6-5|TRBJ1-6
ASSSRPGLNNSPLH
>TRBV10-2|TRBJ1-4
ASSRGQRANEKLF
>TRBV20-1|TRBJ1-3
SAQGDRLSGNTIY
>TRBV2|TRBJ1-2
ASVEVWDGDYGYT
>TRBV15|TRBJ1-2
ATSAAANYGYT
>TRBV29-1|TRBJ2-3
SVEGAGDTQY
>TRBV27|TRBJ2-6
ASSSARASGANVLT
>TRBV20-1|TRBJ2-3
SARGGLAGRGDTQY
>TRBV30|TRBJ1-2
AWSGVETVYGYT
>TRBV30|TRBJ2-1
AWSPGPTYNEQF
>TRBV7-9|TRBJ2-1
ASSLGTSDEQF
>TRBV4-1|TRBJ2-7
ASSPLGGPSEQY
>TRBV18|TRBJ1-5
ASSRGQGVGQPQH
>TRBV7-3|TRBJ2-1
ASSRDRGDNEQF
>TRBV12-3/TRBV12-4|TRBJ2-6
ASSSQGRGANVLT
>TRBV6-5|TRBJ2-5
ASSYGTGTGQETQY
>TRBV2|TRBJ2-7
ASLGTSGYEQY
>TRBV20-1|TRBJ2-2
SARAPGTGGTGELF
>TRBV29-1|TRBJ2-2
SVESGGGTGELF
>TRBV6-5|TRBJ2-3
ASSVGTRTDTQY
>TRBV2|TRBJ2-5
ASGVRGAQTQY
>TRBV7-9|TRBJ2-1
ASSLGPRFIGTSGSYNPEQF
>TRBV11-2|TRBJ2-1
ASSTRTSGSYNEQF
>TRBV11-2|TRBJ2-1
ASSLVGSNNEQF
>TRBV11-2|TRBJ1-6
ASSLDPGTNSPLH
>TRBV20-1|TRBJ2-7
SAPLGGEEQY
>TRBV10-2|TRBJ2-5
ASGGTNQETQY
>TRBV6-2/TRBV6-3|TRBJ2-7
ASSKDKPQYEQY
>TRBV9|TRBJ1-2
ASSVATTGHGYT
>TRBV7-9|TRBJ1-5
ASSPRDSPQH
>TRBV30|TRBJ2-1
AWSVVGVNEQF
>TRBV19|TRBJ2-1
ASSPDRSSRGEQF
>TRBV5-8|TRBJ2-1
ASRQRGSYNEQF
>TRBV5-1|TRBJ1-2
ASSPAGTSNYGYT
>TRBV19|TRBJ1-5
ASSTGQLSQPQH
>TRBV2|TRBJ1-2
ASSGDRGYGYT
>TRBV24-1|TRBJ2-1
VTSERTSGRVFYNEQF